This T cell receptor (beta chain) stems from a study of blood T cell repertoires in COVID-19. TCRdb's table, derived via immunoSEQ multiplex PCR, lists solely in-frame clones and lacks some. The sample has 140,000 to 150,000 clones, approximately 87% seen once. The ends were cut back, 5 bases at V and 5 bases at J, with 18 bases in the middle. In germline, CDR1 is MNHEY, CDR2 SMNVEV (reference sequence). This CDR3 is built from 15 residues. What was sequenced was peripheral blood. This clonotype was obtained from a man aged 45-65 years who had recovered from COVID-19. The chain carries TRBV27 and TRBJ1-1, with D perhaps matching TRBD1 (5 bases). CDR3 amino acids: CASSPSGGVGTEAFF. In DNA form, the CDR3 reads TGTGCCAGCAGTCCTTCGGGGGGGGTGGGGACTGAAGCTTTCTTT.